A single sample gave rise to the 30 T cell receptor beta chains below, sequenced in a study of blood T cells in healthy people across ages (dated by TCRdb to 2013 to 2016). The receptor library was made with 5' RACE. These reads were obtained on an Illumina HiSeq 2500. A second PCR of roughly 7 to 11 cycles was run with a J-beta primer mix and a sample-barcoded 5' primer. The raw public reads went through TCRdb reprocessing: fastp at Q25, MiXCR clone calling, in-frame beta chains kept. Merged by CDR3 protein, the rows form single entries marked with the most common genes and DNA. This sample comprises about 900,000 distinct CDR3 sequences, roughly 48% of them detected only once. The ten top clones hold roughly 13% of the sample. The sequencing input was blood. The receptors derive from a man aged 25 to 40 in good health.

The chain couples TRBV20-1 to TRBJ2-3, with D possibly being TRBD1 or TRBD2 (6 bases each). From germline, CDR1 is DFQATT and CDR2 SNEGSKA (reference sequence). This CDR3 has 15 residues. The V gene lost 0 bases and the J gene lost 8 bases, with 18 bases spanning the gap. The CDR3 loop is CSARDLGGHVVTQYF. DNA of the CDR3: TGCAGTGCTAGAGATCTGGGGGGCCATGTGGTTACGCAGTATTTT.

This rearrangement joins TRBV30 to TRBJ2-7; TRBD1 is a possible D gene (5 bases). V was pared by 0 bases and J by 7 bases, with 10 bases between. This CDR3 is 12 amino acids long. Germline V CDR1 and CDR2: GTSNPN, SVGIG (reference sequence). This chain's CDR3 is CAWSVQVTEQYF. The CDR3 DNA follows: TGTGCCTGGAGTGTACAGGTAACAGAGCAGTACTTC.

The genes are TRBV3-1 and TRBJ2-1; TRBD2 aligns across 13 bases. The V and J ends lost 4 bases and 7 bases, in that order; junction bases with no gene match: 10. Germline CDR1 reads LGHDT; CDR2 reads YNNKEL (reference sequence). The CDR3 contains 17 residues. The CDR3 reads CASSLRTSGSHSNEQFF. The CDR3 DNA sequence: TGTGCCAGCAGCCTACGGACTAGCGGGAGCCATTCTAATGAGCAGTTCTTC.

The sample holds one count of this clonotype. V gene TRBV10-3 combines with J gene TRBJ2-3; 11 bases are a match to TRBD2. This CDR3 has 15 amino acids. The V segment lost 7 bases and the J segment 6 bases; nucleotides outside the gene matches: 9. Germline V gene lookup returns CDR1 ENHRY and CDR2 SYGVKD. The CDR3 loop is CAITALAGGRDTQYF. CDR3 bases: TGTGCCATCACAGCTCTAGCGGGGGGCCGGGATACGCAGTATTTT.

The V and J genes are TRBV6-2 or TRBV6-3 and TRBJ2-1; D possibly corresponds to TRBD2 (7 bases). The CDR3 covers 16 residues. The ends were cut back, 0 bases at V and 3 bases at J, with 12 bases in the middle. CDR1 is MNHEY, CDR2 SVGEGT, per germline. The CDR3 loop reads CASSYSAGAYYNEQFF. As DNA, the CDR3 is TGTGCCAGCAGTTACTCTGCGGGGGCCTACTACAATGAGCAGTTCTTC.

V gene TRBV7-2 combines with J gene TRBJ1-1, with D maybe TRBD1 (6 bases). V was trimmed by 3 bases and J by 0 bases, leaving 14 bases between them. Germline loops: CDR1 SGHTA, CDR2 FQGNSA. This CDR3 is built from 16 residues. In nucleotides, the CDR3 is TGTGCCAGCAGCTTTAGGGGGAGCCCCATGAACACTGAAGCTTTCTTT. The encoded protein is CASSFRGSPMNTEAFF.

J is TRBJ1-2 and V is TRBV7-9; D is possibly TRBD1 (5 bases). The V gene's germline CDR1 is SEHNR and CDR2 FQNEAQ (reference sequence). Trimming stripped 6 bases from V and 8 bases from J, with 16 bases between. CDR3 length equals 13 residues. CDR3 amino acids: CASRAGREEGYTF. CDR3 bases: TGTGCCAGCAGGGCGGGCAGGGAAGAAGGCTACACCTTC.

This clonotype was found once. The V and J genes are TRBV7-2 and TRBJ2-1, with TRBD2 matching over 12 bases. The end of the DNA aligns better with TRBJ2-7, so the J call may be wrong. This CDR3 has 16 residues. The germline gives CDR1 SGHTA, CDR2 FQGNSA. The CDR3 DNA is TGTGCCAGCAGCTTAGGACTAGCGGGGGTTTACTACGAGCAGTACTTC. Its translation: CASSLGLAGVYYEQYF.

The table lists this clonotype with a few counts. The chain couples TRBV12-3 or TRBV12-4 to TRBJ2-3; 12 positions agree with TRBD2. The trim removed 4 bases at V and 4 bases at J, leaving 3 bases unmatched. The CDR3 extends over 15 amino acids. The CDR3 DNA reads TGTGCCAGCAGTTCTAGCGGGGGGGCCCCAGATACGCAGTATTTT. It specifies CASSSSGGAPDTQYF.

This clonotype was found a few times. The chain links TRBV6-2 or TRBV6-3 to TRBJ1-5; 8 bases are a match to TRBD1. The CDR3 loop spans 14 amino acids. The V gene end was trimmed by 5 bases and the J gene end by 7 bases; junction bases not matched to a gene: 7. Germline V gene sequence: CDR1 MNHEY, CDR2 SVGEGT. The CDR3 DNA reads as TGTGCCAGCAGTCGGACAGGGATAAAACAGCCCCAGCATTTT. Translation gives CASSRTGIKQPQHF.

The V call is TRBV7-8, the J call TRBJ2-7; D possibly uses TRBD1 or TRBD2 (6 bases each). V was trimmed by 1 base and J by 2 bases, leaving 18 bases between them. The germline CDR1 and CDR2 sequences are SGHVS and FQNEAQ. The CDR3 runs to 17 residues. This CDR3 is CASSLEGLRDNPYEQYF. The CDR3 DNA is TGTGCCAGCAGCTTAGAGGGTTTGCGGGACAATCCCTACGAGCAGTACTTC.

This clonotype was counted many times. The V gene is TRBV4-2, the J gene TRBJ2-5; D remains ambiguous. V lost 1 base and J 5 bases, leaving 20 bases between the germline ends. The CDR3 is 17 amino acids. CDR1 LGHNA and CDR2 YNFKEQ come from the germline V gene. The CDR3 reads CASSQVRAATSGETQYF. The CDR3 DNA reads TGTGCCAGCAGCCAAGTTCGGGCAGCCACAAGTGGGGAGACCCAGTACTTC.

V and J are TRBV20-1 and TRBJ2-1; no clear D gene. The V end was cut by 5 bases, the J end by 0 bases, with 17 bases between. CDR1 is DFQATT, CDR2 SNEGSKA, per germline (reference sequence). The CDR3 is 16 residues long. The CDR3 DNA sequence: TGCAGTGCTTACCGATCTGGGGTTAGCTCCTACAATGAGCAGTTCTTC. Translating gives CSAYRSGVSSYNEQFF.

V gene TRBV5-1 combines with J gene TRBJ2-4; D gene uncertain. The J call is in doubt because the DNA end fits TRBJ2-7 better. Germline CDR1 SGHRS, CDR2 YFSETQ. The CDR3 has 14 amino acids. This CDR3 is CASSLDTNRYEQYF. CDR3 bases: TGCGCCAGCAGCTTGGACACCAACCGATACGAGCAGTACTTC.

The sample holds a few counts of this clonotype. The V and J genes are TRBV5-6 and TRBJ2-7; the match to TRBD2 covers 8 bases. Matching the DNA end better, TRBJ2-5 makes the J call doubtful. Per germline, CDR1 SGHDT and CDR2 YYEEEE. This CDR3 has 16 residues. CDR3 loop: CASSRGGLYLTETQYF. CDR3 sequence (DNA): TGTGCCAGCAGCCGCGGGGGGCTCTACCTAACAGAGACCCAGTACTTC.

The rearrangement uses TRBV29-1 and TRBJ1-2; 8 nucleotides match TRBD1. The CDR3 is made up of 12 amino acids. Looked up from germline, CDR1 is SQVTM and CDR2 is ANQGSEA. Germline trimming cut 3 bases from V and 8 bases from J; bases unmatched to any gene: 5. The CDR3 nucleotides are TGCAGCGTTGACAGGGGGCTAGAAGGCTACACCTTC. It translates to CSVDRGLEGYTF. Supplemented by reference TRBV29-1 and TRBJ1-2, the full variable domain reads SAVISQKPSRDICQRGTSLTIQCQVDSQVTMMFWYRQQPGQSLTLIATANQGSEATYESGFVIDKFPISRPNLTFSTLTVSNMSPEDSSIYLCSVDRGLEGYTFGSGTRLTVV.

The rearrangement links TRBV20-1 to TRBJ1-6; D is uncertain. CDR1 and CDR2 (germline): DFQATT, SNEGSKA (reference sequence). The ends were cut back, 7 bases at V and 0 bases at J, with 13 bases in the middle. The CDR3 has 15 amino acids. CDR3 loop: CSVLKGSSYNSPLHF. The CDR3 bases are TGCAGTGTGTTGAAAGGGAGCTCCTATAATTCACCCCTCCACTTT.

The chain links TRBV2 to TRBJ2-5; maybe TRBD2 (6 bases). Trimming cost V 4 bases and J 1 base, with 19 bases left between them. CDR3 length: 17 amino acids. Per the germline V gene, CDR1 is SNHLY and CDR2 is FYNNEI. The chain's CDR3 is CASSGWEERVIQETQYF. The CDR3 nucleotides are TGTGCCAGCAGTGGGTGGGAGGAGAGGGTGATCCAAGAGACCCAGTACTTC.

The gene calls are TRBV29-1 and TRBJ2-7; D is possibly TRBD1 (6 bases). Germline CDR1 is SQVTM and CDR2 is ANQGSEA. Trimming took off 4 bases at V and 3 bases at J, with 13 bases between the two ends. The CDR3 is made up of 13 amino acids. The CDR3 region has the DNA TGCAGCGTTGGGGGGCAGGGGATCTACGAGCAGTACTTC. Translation gives CSVGGQGIYEQYF.

V usage is TRBV4-3 and J usage is TRBJ2-7, with 8 bases lining up with TRBD2. The germline V gene encodes CDR1 LGHNA and CDR2 YSLEER. This CDR3 spans 15 amino acids. V lost 1 base and J lost 3; bases outside the gene matches: 5. DNA of the CDR3: TGCGCCAGCAGCCAAGGAAGCGGGGGCTACTACGAGCAGTACTTC. Its protein product is CASSQGSGGYYEQYF.

The chain links TRBV7-8 to TRBJ2-5, with D maybe TRBD1 (6 bases). Germline CDR1 is SGHVS and CDR2 is FQNEAQ. CDR3 length equals 14 residues. V lost 2 bases and J 2 bases, leaving 9 bases between the germline ends. The CDR3 nucleotides are TGTGCCAGCAGCTTATGGACAGTACAAGAGACCCAGTACTTC. Residues: CASSLWTVQETQYF.

In this sample, this clonotype turned up a few times. The V gene is TRBV7-2, the J gene TRBJ2-7; TRBD2 agrees at 8 bases. This CDR3 spans 16 amino acids. V lost 5 bases and J lost 4; bases outside the gene matches: 13. CDR1 and CDR2 (germline): SGHTA, FQGNSA. Written as DNA, the CDR3 is TGTGCCAGCAGCCGAAAACGACTAGCGAATCATTACGAGCAGTACTTC. It yields the protein CASSRKRLANHYEQYF.

In this sample, this clonotype turned up many times. This sequence joins TRBV29-1 and TRBJ2-3; D possibly corresponds to TRBD1 (5 bases). Trimming left V 4 bases short and J 6 bases short, with 11 bases between. This CDR3 has 12 amino acids. CDR1 is SQVTM and CDR2 is ANQGSEA in the germline V gene. CDR3 amino acids: CSVGQGGDTQYF. CDR3 sequence (DNA): TGCAGCGTTGGCCAGGGTGGGGATACGCAGTATTTT.

The CDR3 bases are TGTGCCAGCAGCTTAACGACAGGGGGAAATCAGCCCCAGCATTTT. Translated: CASSLTTGGNQPQHF. The V and J genes are TRBV7-2 and TRBJ1-5; 9 bases are a match to TRBD1. The germline V gene encodes CDR1 SGHTA and CDR2 FQGNSA. This CDR3 is 15 amino acids long. V lost 2 bases to trimming and J lost 4 bases; unmatched junction nucleotides: 3. The variable domain in full, with the rest retrieved from reference TRBV7-2 and TRBJ1-5, is GAGVSQSPSNKVTEKGKDVELRCDPISGHTALYWYRQSLGQGLEFLIYFQGNSAPDKSGLPSDRFSAERTGGSVSTLTIQRTQQEDSAVYLCASSLTTGGNQPQHFGDGTRLSIL.

In this sample, this clonotype turned up many times. The CDR3 DNA sequence: TGTGCCAGCAGTCGAGGACAGTACTATGGCTACACCTTC. It is translated as CASSRGQYYGYTF. This chain connects TRBV6-5 to TRBJ1-2, with D perhaps TRBD1 (6 bases). Germline V lookup: CDR1 MNHEY, CDR2 SVGAGI. The CDR3 loop spans 13 amino acids. Trimming removed 5 bases at V and 3 bases at J, with 10 bases between.

This clonotype occurred a few times. A read error may produce the germline difference seen at one junction end. The chain carries TRBV3-1 and TRBJ2-6; TRBD1 matches 8 bases. Germline CDR1 and CDR2: LGHDT and YNNKEL (reference sequence). The CDR3 runs 15 residues. CDR3 bases: TGTGCCAGCAGTCGACAGGGGACTGGGTCCAACGTCCTGACTTTC. It encodes CASSRQGTGSNVLTF.

Worth noting for this clonotype: The junction shows a germline mismatch at one end, possibly a read error. The chain carries TRBV20-1 and TRBJ1-2, with D possibly TRBD1 on 5 matching bases. CDR1 is DFQATT, CDR2 SNEGSKA, per germline (reference sequence). CDR3 length equals 13 residues. The CDR3 DNA sequence: TGCAGTGCTACGGCCCAAGGGGATTATGACTACACCTTC. Its protein is CSATAQGDYDYTF.

The chain links TRBV4-3 to TRBJ2-2; no reliable D call. The CDR3 runs to 14 residues. Trimming shortened V by 2 bases and J by 2 bases, and 6 bases separated the two germline ends. Germline CDR1 reads LGHNA; CDR2 reads YSLEER. This chain's CDR3 is CASSQLRNTGELFF. Here the CDR3 DNA reads TGCGCCAGCAGCCAACTAAGAAACACCGGGGAGCTGTTTTTT.

V is TRBV5-1 and J is TRBJ2-6; D is perhaps TRBD1 or TRBD2 (5 bases each). Trimming removed 3 bases from V and 1 base from J, with 11 bases in between. Germline loops: CDR1 SGHRS, CDR2 YFSETQ. The CDR3 consists of 16 residues. CDR3 amino acids: CASSWAWGSGANVLTF. The CDR3 DNA follows: TGCGCCAGCAGCTGGGCGTGGGGGTCTGGGGCCAACGTCCTGACTTTC.

This clonotype was observed a few times. The V call is TRBV7-2, the J call TRBJ2-7; D ambiguous. Germline CDR1 is SGHTA and CDR2 is FQGNSA. Trimming removed 7 bases at V and 3 bases at J, with 16 bases between. This CDR3 comprises 14 residues. The CDR3 DNA is TGTGCCAGCACACGATCTGACGGCAACTACGAGCAGTACTTC. Encoded protein: CASTRSDGNYEQYF.